A selection of T cell receptor beta chains follows, all from one sample in a study of OX40 agonist ivuxolimab in advanced cancers. Libraries were prepared by immunoSEQ multiplex PCR; TCRdb keeps only in-frame clonotypes and omits some of them. The sample lists about 16,000 clones; 84% were seen once. Specimen: CD4+ or CD8+ T cells sorted from blood, collected in a trial of the OX40 agonist ivuxolimab. These receptors came from an adult with an advanced solid tumor such as melanoma, head and neck, liver or kidney cancer. Both conserved end residues are part of each CDR3.

CDR3 protein	J gene	V gene
CASSYGPSGDNEQFF	TRBJ2-1	TRBV6-5
CASSQGAGANVLTF	TRBJ2-6	TRBV2
CASSSSFMEAEAFF	TRBJ1-1	TRBV27
CASSDWPDGGELFF	TRBJ2-2	TRBV5-1
CASSLDMVSPLHF	TRBJ1-6	TRBV5-1
CASSRTSGGYPGNIQYF	TRBJ2-4	TRBV18
CATSRERGAIPNQPQHF	TRBJ1-5	TRBV15
CASRSGLAGLYEQYF	TRBJ2-7	TRBV27
CASSLGGALFSNQPQHF	TRBJ1-5	TRBV5-6
CASSWGTGSYEQYF	TRBJ2-7	TRBV5-4
CASSSDLEAFF	TRBJ1-1	TRBV13
CASSIQEGANTGELFF	TRBJ2-2	TRBV19
CASSLLGRSSYNEQFF	TRBJ2-1	TRBV4-3
CASSFSSNQPQHF	TRBJ1-5	TRBV6-6
CASSLTDRPYEQYF	TRBJ2-7	TRBV9
CASSQERLVPYNEQFF	TRBJ2-1	TRBV4-3